Listed below are T cell receptor beta chains from one sample, sequenced in a study of T cells expressing NK-cell markers. TCRdb reprocessed the 5' RACE reads, with one entry per CDR3 protein and no DNA. The sample data list 16,000 or so distinct CDR3 sequences. The sequenced material came from blood T cells: a sorted CD56 or NKG2C T cell subset, CD4+ or CD8+ T cells, or bulk PBMC T cells (not recorded which). The receptors derive from a man aged 18-69 years in good health. Each CDR3 is given with its conserved first and last residue.

TRBJ2-7 TRBV20-1 CSASPPGTSGTYEQYF
TRBJ2-5 TRBV7-2 CASSLAVSPQETQYF
TRBJ2-5 TRBV11-2 CASSLAPGPQETQYF
TRBJ2-2 TRBV13 CASREPGQGIPGELFF
TRBJ2-5 TRBV5-1 CASSADRGQGETQYF
TRBJ2-4 TRBV18 CASSGPGLAGGLVQYF
TRBJ1-5 TRBV28 CASSPPNQPQHF
TRBJ2-2 TRBV5-6 CASSPEGPSYTGELFF
TRBJ1-2 TRBV5-1 CASRHFPSGGANYGYTF
TRBJ2-7 TRBV6-1 CASRRDNSYEQYF
TRBJ2-2 TRBV12-3/TRBV12-4 CASSFRDSGTGELFF
TRBJ2-1 TRBV27 CASTLGTGTLNEQFF
TRBJ2-1 TRBV18 CASSPMGNEQFF
TRBJ1-5 TRBV6-1 CASSKQGAGNQPQHF
TRBJ2-2 TRBV6-2/TRBV6-3 CASSRPLGGANTGELFF
TRBJ2-1 TRBV7-8 CASPRPGHTPYNEQFF